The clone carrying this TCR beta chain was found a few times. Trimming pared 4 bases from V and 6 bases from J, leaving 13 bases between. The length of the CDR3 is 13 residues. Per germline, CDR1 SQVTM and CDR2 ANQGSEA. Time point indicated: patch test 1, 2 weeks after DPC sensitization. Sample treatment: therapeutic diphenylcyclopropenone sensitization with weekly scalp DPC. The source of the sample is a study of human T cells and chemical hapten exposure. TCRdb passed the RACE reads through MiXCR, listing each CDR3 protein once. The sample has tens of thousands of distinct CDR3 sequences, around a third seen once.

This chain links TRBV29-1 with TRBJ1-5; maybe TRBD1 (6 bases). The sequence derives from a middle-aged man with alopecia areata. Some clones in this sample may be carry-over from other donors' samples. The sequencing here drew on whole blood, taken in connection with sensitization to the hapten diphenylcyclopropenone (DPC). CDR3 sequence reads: CSVGTGIGQPQHF. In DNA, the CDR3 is TGCAGCGTTGGAACAGGGATAGGTCAGCCCCAGCATTTT.